What follows are 10 T cell receptor beta chains derived from one specimen sequenced in a study of post-analysis software for immune sequencing data. General study points: Five or six TRBV segments, TRBV5-6, TRBV5-1 and TRBV20-1 among them, were found more frequent in patients than controls.

No antigen has been identified for these receptors. Prepared libraries of TCR beta cDNA carried unique molecular identifiers. TCRdb processed the PCR reads anew with MiXCR; each CDR3 protein has one entry. The table lists 700,000 to 900,000 distinct CDR3 sequences, under 60% of them singletons. What was sequenced was blood. These receptors came from a girl aged 5-17 years with multiple sclerosis.

The chain has TRBV20-1 and TRBJ2-7; perhaps TRBD2 as D (6 bases). The CDR3 spans 13 residues. CDR1 is DFQATT and CDR2 is SNEGSKA in the germline V gene (reference sequence). The CDR3 protein is CRGGALPSYEQYF. The CDR3 coding sequence is TGCAGGGGGGGAGCGTTACCCTCCTACGAGCAGTACTTC.

In this sample, this clonotype turned up a few times. The chain employs TRBV27 and TRBJ2-3; D might be TRBD1 (5 bases). This CDR3 has 14 residues. Trimming cost V 8 bases and J 4 bases, with 16 bases left between them. The germline gives CDR1 MNHEY, CDR2 SMNVEV (reference sequence). The CDR3 protein is CASSAGLTADTQYF. DNA for the CDR3: TGTGCCAGCTCAGCAGGGTTAACGGCAGATACGCAGTATTTT.

This clonotype was found many times. The chain uses TRBV9 and TRBJ1-6; D unclear. Trimming stripped 6 bases from V and 10 bases from J, with 26 bases between. Per the germline V gene, CDR1 is SGDLS and CDR2 is YYNGEE. The CDR3 length is 17 residues. CDR3 protein: CASTSGARPQEGSPLHF. The CDR3 DNA sequence: TGTGCCAGCACCTCGGGAGCCAGGCCGCAGGAGGGATCACCCCTCCACTTT.

This clonotype was picked up a small number of times. In DNA, the CDR3 is TGTGCCAGCAGCCAGTGGCGGGGCGGGAGGGCCATCTACGAGCAGTACTTC. Amino acid sequence: CASSQWRGGRAIYEQYF. V is TRBV13 and J is TRBJ2-7, with 9 bases fitting TRBD2. The CDR3 runs 17 residues. The ends lost 5 bases at V and 3 bases at J; junction bases unmatched: 14. CDR1 and CDR2 from the germline V gene are PRHDT and FYEKMQ (reference sequence).

This clonotype was found once. CDR3 DNA sequence: TGCGCCAGCAGCCAAGATCTGGGGCCCTATGGCTACACCTTC. Residues: CASSQDLGPYGYTF. The chain links TRBV4-3 to TRBJ1-2; perhaps TRBD1 as D (5 bases). CDR3 length: 14 amino acids. V lost 0 bases, J lost 4 bases, and 9 bases lay in between. CDR1 and CDR2 (germline): LGHNA, YSLEER.

The chain couples TRBV20-1 to TRBJ2-7, with 8 bases identical to TRBD1. The J call may be faulty, since TRBJ2-5 better matches the DNA end. This CDR3 spans 14 amino acids. Germline loops: CDR1 DFQATT, CDR2 SNEGSKA (reference sequence). Written as DNA, the CDR3 is TGCAGTGCTAGTTCAGGGGGCGCGGCGGAGACCCAGTACTTC. Amino acids: CSASSGGAAETQYF.

The V and J genes are TRBV12-3 or TRBV12-4 and TRBJ1-2; unclear D gene. V was clipped by 1 base and J by 6 bases, with 15 bases between them. CDR3 size: 15 residues. CDR3 amino acids: CASSLETRRADGYTF. The CDR3, as DNA: TGTGCCAGCAGTTTAGAGACCCGGAGGGCCGATGGCTACACCTTC.

The V gene is TRBV20-1, the J gene TRBJ2-1, with D unresolved. The CDR3 extends over 14 amino acids. Germline CDR1 DFQATT, CDR2 SNEGSKA (reference sequence). With 5 bases removed from V and 0 bases from J, the gap between germline ends came to 11 bases. CDR3: CSAETGHSYNEQFF. The CDR3 DNA reads TGCAGTGCTGAAACGGGTCACTCCTACAATGAGCAGTTCTTC.

This clonotype was seen only a few times. J is TRBJ2-1 and V is TRBV30; no reliable D call. CDR3 length: 15 amino acids. The V gene's germline CDR1 is GTSNPN and CDR2 SVGIG (reference sequence). The V end lost 4 bases, the J end lost 0 bases, and 13 bases lay between the germline ends. In nucleotides, the CDR3 is TGTGCCTGGACCCTTAGTGGAAGCTCCTACAATGAGCAGTTCTTC. Translating it yields CAWTLSGSSYNEQFF. The whole variable domain, remainder taken from reference TRBV30 and TRBJ2-1, is SQTIHQWPATLVQPVGSPLSLECTVEGTSNPNLYWYRQAAGRGLQLLFYSVGIGQISSEVPQNLSASRPQDRQFILSSKKLLLSDSGFYLCAWTLSGSSYNEQFFGPGTRLTVL.

J is TRBJ2-7 and V is TRBV12-3 or TRBV12-4; 8 bases match TRBD2. V shed 2 bases, J shed 3 bases, and the junction held 12 bases outside the gene matches. The CDR3 runs 17 residues. The CDR3 reads CASSLPTRGGLDYEQYF. CDR3 coding DNA: TGTGCCAGCAGTTTACCAACTCGGGGGGGGCTTGACTACGAGCAGTACTTC.